These T cell receptor beta chains were read from a single sample in a study of T cells in localized non-small cell lung cancer. Generated by immunoSEQ multiplex PCR, the TCRdb table keeps only in-frame clones and is missing some. The data contain nearly 25,000 clones, more than 90% of them singletons. The sample was peripheral blood, taken before any cancer treatment. The origin of the receptors is a man between 40 and 75 years old with stage III squamous cell lung carcinoma. Both conserved end residues are trimmed from each CDR3. Each record gives: CDR3 protein, V gene.

CDR3aa: ASSPSGRDSPLH; v_gene: TRBV28
CDR3aa: ATSRKQETQY; v_gene: TRBV5-6
CDR3aa: ASSGQRSTGELF; v_gene: TRBV9
CDR3aa: ASSFLDRADEQF; v_gene: TRBV5-1
CDR3aa: ASSLMGGSGYT; v_gene: TRBV5-1
CDR3aa: ASSLGKGRNTEAF; v_gene: TRBV5-4
CDR3aa: ASSRVEDQPQH; v_gene: TRBV19
CDR3aa: ASSARGLGAEQY; v_gene: TRBV5-4
CDR3aa: AWSSGWNQPQH; v_gene: TRBV30
CDR3aa: ASSLGVRNEKLF; v_gene: TRBV11-2